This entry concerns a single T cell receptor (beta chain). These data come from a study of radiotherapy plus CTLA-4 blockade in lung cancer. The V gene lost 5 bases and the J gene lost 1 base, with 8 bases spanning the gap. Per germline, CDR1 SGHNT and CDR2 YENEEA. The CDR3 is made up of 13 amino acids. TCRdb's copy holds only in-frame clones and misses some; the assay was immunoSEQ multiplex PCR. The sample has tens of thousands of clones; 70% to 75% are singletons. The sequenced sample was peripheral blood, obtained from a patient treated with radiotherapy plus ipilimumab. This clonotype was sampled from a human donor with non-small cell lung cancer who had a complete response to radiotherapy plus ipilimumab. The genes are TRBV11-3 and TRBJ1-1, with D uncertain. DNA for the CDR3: TGTGCCAGCAGCATCCGACAGAACACTGAAGCTTTCTTT. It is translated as CASSIRQNTEAFF. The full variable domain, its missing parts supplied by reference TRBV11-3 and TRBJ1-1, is EAGVVQSPRYKIIEKKQPVAFWCNPISGHNTLYWYLQNLGQGPELLIRYENEEAVDDSQLPKDRFSAERLKGVDSTLKIQPAELGDSAVYLCASSIRQNTEAFFGQGTRLTVV.